These 22 T cell receptor beta chains share one sample of origin, sequenced in a study of spatial heterogeneity in lung cancer. Broader study findings: Counts of expanded intratumoral alpha and beta TCRs tracked tumor mutation counts.

Regarding time point: sample taken at primary tumor resection. Each CDR3 protein is one row after TCRdb ran MiXCR on the 5' RACE reads. Here the sample spans 100,000 or so distinct CDR3 sequences, about 4.4% being singletons. No antigens are known for them. Sequenced here: lung tumor tissue, sampled at surgery. Receptors were obtained from a male donor with early-stage non-small cell lung cancer.

This clonotype was recorded many times. V is TRBV18 and J is TRBJ1-5, with D unclear. Trimming cost V 3 bases and J 2 bases, with 8 bases left between them. Germline-derived CDR1 and CDR2 are KGHSH and LQKENI. CDR3 size: 14 residues. This CDR3 reads CASSPDFGNQPQHF. The DNA of the CDR3 is TGTGCCAGCTCACCTGACTTTGGCAATCAGCCCCAGCATTTT.

This clonotype was observed at least ten times. This rearrangement joins TRBV15 to TRBJ1-1; D might be TRBD1 (5 bases). Trimming removed 5 bases at V and 3 bases at J, with 16 bases between. This CDR3 has 15 amino acids. Germline V lookup: CDR1 LNHNV, CDR2 YYDKDF (reference sequence). Here the CDR3 DNA reads TGTGCCACCAGCGGACGGGACCTAGCGGACACTGAAGCTTTCTTT. Translation gives CATSGRDLADTEAFF.

This clonotype was picked up many times. The chain recombines TRBV12-3 or TRBV12-4 with TRBJ1-6, with no clear D. The CDR3 spans 13 residues. Trimming pared 6 bases from V and 7 bases from J, leaving 10 bases between. CDR3 residues: CASRLQKNSPLHF. As DNA, the CDR3 is TGTGCCAGCAGATTACAGAAGAATTCACCCCTCCACTTT.

The table lists this clonotype with a few counts. The chain is built from TRBV7-2 and TRBJ1-5; D unresolved. The CDR3 has 14 residues. Trimming took 3 bases from V and 6 from J, leaving 12 bases between them. Germline-derived CDR1 and CDR2 are SGHTA and FQGNSA. The CDR3 region is CASSFGSRAQPQHF. In nucleotides, the CDR3 is TGTGCCAGCAGCTTTGGCAGCAGAGCTCAGCCCCAGCATTTT. The full variable domain, in which reference TRBV7-2 and TRBJ1-5 provide the parts outside the CDR3, is GAGVSQSPSNKVTEKGKDVELRCDPISGHTALYWYRQSLGQGLEFLIYFQGNSAPDKSGLPSDRFSAERTGGSVSTLTIQRTQQEDSAVYLCASSFGSRAQPQHFGDGTRLSIL.

This clonotype was detected ten times or more. The chain employs TRBV14 and TRBJ2-7; tentatively, D is TRBD2 (6 bases). V shed 0 bases and J shed 2 bases, with 14 bases lying between them. This CDR3 spans 16 amino acids. Germline V gives CDR1 SGHDN, CDR2 FVKESK. As DNA, the CDR3 is TGTGCCAGCAGCCAAGAGTGGGGAGGACTAACCTACGAGCAGTACTTC. This gives the protein CASSQEWGGLTYEQYF.

This clonotype was recorded at least ten times. The V call is TRBV5-1, the J call TRBJ2-1, with D possibly TRBD1 on 6 matching bases. The germline V and J ends were trimmed by 5 bases and 5 bases, with 17 bases remaining between them. The CDR3 extends over 15 amino acids. CDR1 is SGHRS and CDR2 is YFSETQ in the germline V gene. The DNA of the CDR3 is TGCGCCAGCAGTATTGGCAGGGACATCAACAATGAGCAGTTCTTC. As protein: CASSIGRDINNEQFF.

This clonotype was counted at least ten times. The chain joins TRBV10-1 to TRBJ2-3; 13 bases fit TRBD2. Germline lookup yields CDR1 WNHNN and CDR2 SYGVQD (reference sequence). The CDR3 contains 17 residues. V dropped 3 bases and J dropped 2; count of bases not matched to a gene: 5. CDR3 nucleotides: TGCGCCAGCAGTGATGGACTAGCGGGAGCGGACACAGATACGCAGTATTTT. Protein sequence: CASSDGLAGADTDTQYF.

This clonotype occurred many times. This chain links TRBV3-1 with TRBJ2-3; D ambiguous. Trimming took 0 bases from V and 8 from J, leaving 15 bases between them. This CDR3 spans 15 amino acids. The germline V gene encodes CDR1 LGHDT and CDR2 YNNKEL (reference sequence). The CDR3 spells CASSQDPVRTGTQYF. CDR3 bases: TGTGCCAGCAGCCAAGATCCTGTCAGAACTGGTACGCAGTATTTT.

This chain connects TRBV5-5 to TRBJ1-4; the D is unclear. CDR1 is SGHKS, CDR2 YYEKEE, per germline (reference sequence). V was shortened by 3 bases and J by 5 bases, with 17 bases between the two germline ends. The CDR3 is 16 amino acids. CDR3 protein: CASSWPFGQANEKLFF. The CDR3 nucleotides read TGTGCCAGCAGCTGGCCATTTGGGCAGGCGAATGAAAAACTGTTTTTT.

This clonotype occurred many times. CDR3 sequence reads: CAISDDDGHSSYEQYF. The CDR3 coding sequence is TGTGCCATCAGTGATGACGATGGACACAGCTCCTACGAGCAGTACTTC. V usage is TRBV10-3 and J usage is TRBJ2-7; TRBD1 might be the D (5 bases). The V and J ends lost 3 bases and 0 bases respectively, with 15 bases between them. CDR1 and CDR2 from the germline V gene are ENHRY and SYGVKD. This CDR3 is built from 16 residues.

The chain joins TRBV12-3 or TRBV12-4 to TRBJ2-5; perhaps TRBD1 as D (5 bases). This CDR3 contains 13 residues. With 6 bases removed from V and 3 bases from J, the gap between germline ends came to 11 bases. CDR3 sequence: CASRRQGKETQYF. As DNA, the CDR3 is TGTGCCAGCAGAAGGCAGGGAAAAGAGACCCAGTACTTC.

This clonotype has ten or more counts. The J gene is TRBJ2-1, the V gene TRBV20-1; TRBD2 aligns across 13 bases. The germline V gene has CDR1 DFQATT and CDR2 SNEGSKA (reference sequence). V dropped 6 bases and J dropped 8; count of bases not matched to a gene: 7. The CDR3 has 14 residues. This chain's CDR3 is CSAPTSGRFDEQFF. The CDR3 coding sequence is TGCAGTGCCCCGACTAGCGGGAGGTTTGATGAGCAGTTCTTC.

The sample holds many counts of this clonotype. The CDR3 sequence: CASRAPGELFF. In DNA, the CDR3 is TGTGCCAGCAGGGCTCCCGGGGAGCTGTTTTTT. The chain carries TRBV7-9 and TRBJ2-2, with D unresolved. V lost 6 bases and J 6 bases, leaving 5 bases between the germline ends. Germline CDR1 SEHNR, CDR2 FQNEAQ (reference sequence). The CDR3 has 11 residues.

This clonotype was recorded at least ten times. This chain links TRBV10-2 with TRBJ2-2, with 11 bases that match TRBD2. The CDR3 runs to 16 residues. Trimming cost V 5 bases and J 5 bases; bases outside gene matches: 7. Germline CDR1 is WSHSY and CDR2 is SAAADI. This CDR3 reads CASSLRLAGTTGELFF. CDR3 coding DNA: TGCGCCAGCAGTCTCCGACTAGCGGGAACAACCGGGGAGCTGTTTTTT.

This clonotype was counted at least ten times. The rearrangement links TRBV7-9 to TRBJ2-3; D gene unclear. The CDR3 extends over 12 amino acids. V was pared by 3 bases and J by 6 bases, with 7 bases between. The germline gives CDR1 SEHNR, CDR2 FQNEAQ (reference sequence). The CDR3 sequence: CASSFVGDTQYF. The CDR3 nucleotides read TGTGCCAGCAGCTTCGTGGGCGATACGCAGTATTTT.

This clonotype was counted at least ten times. The rearrangement links TRBV20-1 to TRBJ2-5; 7 nucleotides line up with TRBD2. Germline lookup yields CDR1 DFQATT and CDR2 SNEGSKA (reference sequence). V was pared by 2 bases and J by 4 bases, with 13 bases of the junction left unmatched. The CDR3 extends over 16 amino acids. Here the CDR3 DNA reads TGCAGTGCTAGATCGCCAGCGGGGAGCGAATCAGAGACCCAGTACTTC. Its translation is CSARSPAGSESETQYF.

This clonotype was recorded a few times. The chain carries TRBV7-2 and TRBJ2-1; 8 nucleotides agree with TRBD2. This CDR3 comprises 15 residues. Germline values: CDR1 SGHTA, CDR2 FQGNSA. V lost 1 base and J lost 6; bases outside the gene matches: 5. In DNA form, the CDR3 reads TGTGCCAGCAGCTTAGTAGGGACTAGGGTCAATGAGCAGTTCTTC. Its translation: CASSLVGTRVNEQFF.

This clonotype was counted ten times or more. The J gene is TRBJ2-3, the V gene TRBV29-1; D ambiguous. The CDR3 runs to 11 residues. With 4 bases removed from V and 4 bases from J, the gap between germline ends came to 6 bases. Germline assignment: CDR1 SQVTM and CDR2 ANQGSEA. CDR3 nucleotide sequence: TGCAGCGTTGCCTGGGCAGATACGCAGTATTTT. Its translation is CSVAWADTQYF.

This clonotype has ten or more counts. V and J are TRBV5-1 and TRBJ2-1; D uncertain. Per the germline V gene, CDR1 is SGHRS and CDR2 is YFSETQ. The CDR3 has 13 residues. Between the trimmed V and J ends, which lost 6 bases and 5 bases, there was a span of 12 bases. CDR3 in amino acids: CASKVGQNNEQFF. The DNA of the CDR3 is TGCGCCAGCAAGGTCGGGCAAAACAATGAGCAGTTCTTC.

V and J are TRBV27 and TRBJ2-7; TRBD1 agrees at 8 bases. Germline V CDR1 and CDR2: MNHEY, SMNVEV (reference sequence). The CDR3 is 15 residues long. Trimming took 0 bases from V and 5 from J; bases not matched to a gene: 6. The CDR3 nucleotides are TGTGCCAGCAGTTTATCCAGGGGGCTGTCTCACGAGCAGTACTTC. It yields the protein CASSLSRGLSHEQYF.

This clonotype was recorded many times. The chain uses TRBV20-1 and TRBJ1-4, with D hard to call. The germline V gene encodes CDR1 DFQATT and CDR2 SNEGSKA (reference sequence). This CDR3 is 14 amino acids long. The V and J ends lost 1 base and 6 bases respectively, with 12 bases between them. CDR3: CSARVPGGHEKLFF. The CDR3, as DNA: TGCAGTGCTAGAGTCCCGGGAGGTCATGAAAAACTGTTTTTT.

The table lists this clonotype with many counts. The chain employs TRBV13 and TRBJ2-6, with 11 bases aligning to TRBD1. This CDR3 region has 15 residues. CDR1 is PRHDT, CDR2 FYEKMQ, per germline (reference sequence). Trimming removed 11 bases from V and 9 bases from J; junction bases left unmatched: 12. CDR3 coding DNA: TGTGCCTTCCGGGACAGGGGGATTTCGGGCAACGTCCTGACTTTC. As protein: CAFRDRGISGNVLTF. Full variable domain (remainder filled in from reference TRBV13 and TRBJ2-6): AAGVIQSPRHLIKEKRETATLKCYPIPRHDTVYWYQQGPGQDPQFLISFYEKMQSDKGSIPDRFSAQQFSDYHSELNMSSLELGDSALYFCAFRDRGISGNVLTFGAGSRLTVL.